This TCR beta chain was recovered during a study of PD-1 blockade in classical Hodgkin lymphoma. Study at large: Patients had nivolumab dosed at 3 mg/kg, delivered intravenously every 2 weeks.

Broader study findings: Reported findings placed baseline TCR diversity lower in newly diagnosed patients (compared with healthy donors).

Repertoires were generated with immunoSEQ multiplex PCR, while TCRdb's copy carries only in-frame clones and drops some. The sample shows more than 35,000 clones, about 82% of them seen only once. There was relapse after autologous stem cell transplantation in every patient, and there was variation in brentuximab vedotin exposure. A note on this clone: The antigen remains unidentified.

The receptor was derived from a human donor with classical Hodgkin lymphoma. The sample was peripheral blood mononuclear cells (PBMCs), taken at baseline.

This chain's CDR3 is CASSEWDSVENTQYF. The CDR3 DNA reads as TGTGCCAGCAGTGAATGGGATAGCGTCGAGAATACGCAGTATTTT. V and J are TRBV2 and TRBJ2-3, with a weak D call TRBD2 (5 bases). Per the germline V gene, CDR1 is SNHLY and CDR2 is FYNNEI. Trimming left V 2 bases short and J 7 bases short, with 16 bases between. The CDR3 runs to 15 residues. The variable domain in full, with the rest retrieved from reference TRBV2 and TRBJ2-3, is EPEVTQTPSHQVTQMGQEVILRCVPISNHLYFYWYRQILGQKVEFLVSFYNNEISEKSEIFDDQFSVERPDGSNFTLKIRSTKLEDSAMYFCASSEWDSVENTQYFGPGTRLTVL.